This TCR beta chain was found in a study of blood T cell repertoires in COVID-19 (dated by TCRdb to the early 2020s). Turning to the overall study: Samples covering the acute and convalescent phases of COVID-19 were provided by collaborators in the United States, Italy and Spain. The prospective study material was composed of cDNA or gDNA derived from T cells, B-cell-depleted T cells, or PBMCs. Deeply sampled blood TCRbeta repertoires from subjects exposed to, actively infected with, or recovered from COVID-19 were included in the dataset. The repertoires were released in a freely available public database meant as a resource for research on the immune response to SARS-CoV-2. Samples came from the ongoing ImmuneRACE study (first 160 participants) plus 1,254 subjects from 6 global collaborators. A de-identified subject ID, COVID-19 status, age in years and sex were almost always included in the sample metadata. Where available, HLA class I and class II types were obtained from metadata supplied by the sample provider rather than from assay-based typing.

The CDR3 holds 12 amino acids from the cysteine to the phenylalanine. Just CDR3 DNA is preserved here, 36 bases in frame from base 1. A distance of 10 bases separates the germline ends of V and J, which lose 6 bases and 2 bases respectively. Looking up the germline V gene (reference sequence) yields CDR1 GTSNPN and CDR2 SVGIG. Whole blood was collected in K2EDTA tubes by collaborating institutions according to the institutions' own protocols. Collaborator samples were shipped for TCRbeta analysis as frozen whole blood, isolated PBMCs, or DNA extracted from either sample type. TCRbeta CDR3 regions were amplified from genomic DNA by means of the immunoSEQ Assay, a bias-controlled multiplex PCR. In the paper's pipeline: Within the assay, amplification of reference gene primers was used to estimate how many nucleated cells each sample contained. To quantify the absolute abundance of each unique TCRbeta CDR3 rearrangement, sequence reads were collapsed and filtered. For each sample, productive Simpson clonality was calculated as the square root of Simpson's diversity index over productive rearrangements. The table comes from immuneACCESS by way of TCRdb, which keeps in-frame sequences with V and J called. Part of the clones is missing from these tables; in studies checked, under half for an unresolved V gene and the rest for unknown reasons. The V and J calls and clone size are taken from that table; D and trimming were inferred from the DNA. The table for this sample lists about 160,000 clones; approximately 88% of them were counted only once. 9.1% of the sample rests with the top ten.

On this clone: Its antigen is currently not known. Within one base of it there is no much larger clone, and no base qualities were kept.

The paper's findings and limits, for the study overall: How much clinical and demographic metadata was included differed by source and by participant, and the metadata was provided uncurated.

Recombination joined TRBV30 with TRBJ1-2, with no confidently assigned D gene. The specimen was peripheral blood. This TCR was sampled from a woman of 80 years or more with active or convalescent COVID-19. The DNA reads as follows: TGTGCCTGCCATCGGGGAAACTATGGCTACACCTTC. This translates into CACHRGNYGYTF.